This is a list of T cell receptor beta chains from one sample in a study of shared clonotypes between healthy human individuals. The repertoire was sequenced with immunoSEQ multiplex PCR; TCRdb's copy has only in-frame clones and lacks some. The sample carries nearly 2 million clones, approximately 95% recorded once. Sequenced: naive CD8+ T cells sorted from blood. These receptors were taken from a man younger than 30 in good health. The CDR3 runs from the conserved cysteine through the conserved F or W. Each record gives: D gene, V gene, J gene, CDR3 protein. D genes are given only for firm matches.

D gene: TRBD1
V gene: TRBV10-3
J gene: TRBJ2-7
CDR3 protein: CAISETGGGYEQYF

D gene: .
V gene: TRBV7-8
J gene: TRBJ2-1
CDR3 protein: CASKIDPGTIDEQFF

D gene: TRBD2
V gene: TRBV6-1
J gene: TRBJ2-5
CDR3 protein: CASSEGGLAIQETQYF

D gene: TRBD2
V gene: TRBV4-3
J gene: TRBJ2-1
CDR3 protein: CASSQDGTSGAYNEQFF

D gene: .
V gene: TRBV7-8
J gene: TRBJ2-1
CDR3 protein: CASSLADGEQFF

D gene: .
V gene: TRBV30
J gene: TRBJ1-2
CDR3 protein: CAWSVLAGDYYGYTF

D gene: .
V gene: TRBV30
J gene: TRBJ2-5
CDR3 protein: CAWSVASQETQYF

D gene: .
V gene: TRBV5-1
J gene: TRBJ2-7
CDR3 protein: CASSFESSLNYEQYF

D gene: .
V gene: TRBV27
J gene: TRBJ2-7
CDR3 protein: CASSSGTGTEQYF

D gene: .
V gene: TRBV15
J gene: TRBJ2-5
CDR3 protein: CATSSEGNQETQYF

D gene: TRBD1
V gene: TRBV5-1
J gene: TRBJ2-3
CDR3 protein: CASSFRDSPTDTQYF

D gene: TRBD1
V gene: TRBV20-1
J gene: TRBJ2-5
CDR3 protein: CSARDQGEQYF

D gene: TRBD2
V gene: TRBV7-2
J gene: TRBJ2-2
CDR3 protein: CASSLTGLAGSGELFF

D gene: TRBD2
V gene: TRBV4-1
J gene: TRBJ2-7
CDR3 protein: CASSHLAGDLYEQYF

D gene: TRBD1
V gene: TRBV5-4
J gene: TRBJ2-7
CDR3 protein: CASSWHSGDRENEQYF

D gene: TRBD1
V gene: TRBV27
J gene: TRBJ2-2
CDR3 protein: CASSPGTGFPGELFF

D gene: .
V gene: TRBV29-1
J gene: TRBJ2-5
CDR3 protein: CSVVDAGETQYF

D gene: .
V gene: TRBV27
J gene: TRBJ2-7
CDR3 protein: CASSLSGGEQYF

D gene: TRBD1
V gene: TRBV7-9
J gene: TRBJ2-3
CDR3 protein: CASSLAAGGTDTQYF

D gene: .
V gene: TRBV7-6
J gene: TRBJ2-5
CDR3 protein: CASSLALSETQYF

D gene: .
V gene: TRBV4-3
J gene: TRBJ2-2
CDR3 protein: CASSQEEGPGELFF

D gene: .
V gene: TRBV15
J gene: TRBJ2-2
CDR3 protein: CATSSRGAGIYGTGELFF

D gene: .
V gene: TRBV27
J gene: TRBJ1-3
CDR3 protein: CASSFPRPDFSPRGNTIYF

D gene: .
V gene: TRBV5-1
J gene: TRBJ2-2
CDR3 protein: CASSYGAANTGELFF

D gene: .
V gene: TRBV19
J gene: TRBJ1-2
CDR3 protein: CASSIGKTDGYTF

D gene: .
V gene: TRBV11-1
J gene: TRBJ2-2
CDR3 protein: CASSLITSGELFF

D gene: TRBD2
V gene: TRBV29-1
J gene: TRBJ2-3
CDR3 protein: CSVEDDHLSSGGPDTQYF

D gene: TRBD1
V gene: TRBV7-6
J gene: TRBJ1-1
CDR3 protein: CASSLEGTGHINTEAFF

D gene: .
V gene: TRBV6-5
J gene: TRBJ1-1
CDR3 protein: CASSGQANTEAFF

D gene: TRBD2
V gene: TRBV25-1
J gene: TRBJ2-1
CDR3 protein: CASSELAGAYNEQFF

D gene: .
V gene: TRBV6-5
J gene: TRBJ2-5
CDR3 protein: CASSYEWGRGETQYF

D gene: TRBD1
V gene: TRBV27
J gene: TRBJ2-1
CDR3 protein: CASSSQLTGGWNEQFF

D gene: .
V gene: TRBV6-1
J gene: TRBJ1-4
CDR3 protein: CASAGAGGDEKLFF

D gene: .
V gene: TRBV29-1
J gene: TRBJ2-2
CDR3 protein: CSVQLNTGELFF

D gene: .
V gene: TRBV6-5
J gene: TRBJ1-1
CDR3 protein: CASSYAEGGEAFF

D gene: .
V gene: TRBV7-9
J gene: TRBJ2-1
CDR3 protein: CASSLFYNEQFF

D gene: .
V gene: TRBV7-9
J gene: TRBJ2-5
CDR3 protein: CASSLEVGAPQETQYF

D gene: .
V gene: TRBV7-9
J gene: TRBJ2-7
CDR3 protein: CASSLVGSTYEQYF

D gene: TRBD1
V gene: TRBV5-1
J gene: TRBJ2-7
CDR3 protein: CASSLDRGYSYEQYF

D gene: .
V gene: TRBV28
J gene: TRBJ1-1
CDR3 protein: CASSLIGRNGEAFF